What follows are 19 T cell receptor beta chains derived from one specimen sequenced in a study of blood T cell repertoires in COVID-19. Produced via immunoSEQ multiplex PCR; TCRdb's table is partial and in-frame only. The repertoire holds some 52,000 clones, with more than 75% as singletons. What was sequenced was peripheral blood. Every receptor here comes from a human donor in a cohort sampled during active COVID-19.

This rearrangement joins TRBV6-5 to TRBJ1-5; D possibly corresponds to TRBD1 (5 bases). The CDR3 is 16 amino acids. CDR1 is MNHEY and CDR2 is SVGAGI in the germline V gene. The V gene lost 3 bases and the J gene lost 2 bases, with 14 bases spanning the gap. The CDR3 here is CASSYSGGGGNQPQHF. CDR3 DNA: TGTGCCAGCAGTTATTCCGGGGGTGGGGGCAATCAGCCCCAGCATTTT.

This chain's CDR3 is CAWNQGTFGELFF. The CDR3 bases are TGTGCCTGGAATCAAGGGACTTTCGGGGAGCTGTTTTTT. This chain connects TRBV30 to TRBJ2-2, with D possibly TRBD2 on 6 matching bases. The CDR3 spans 13 residues. The V gene's germline CDR1 is GTSNPN and CDR2 SVGIG (reference sequence). Trimming shortened V by 4 bases and J by 7 bases, and 13 bases separated the two germline ends.

The chain couples TRBV11-2 to TRBJ1-6, with D tentatively TRBD1 (5 bases). The CDR3 length is 15 residues. V was clipped by 0 bases and J by 9 bases, with 12 bases between them. CDR1 is SGHAT, CDR2 FQNNGV, per germline. Here the CDR3 reads CASSLEWGESSPLHF. In nucleotides, the CDR3 is TGTGCCAGCAGCTTAGAATGGGGCGAGAGTTCACCCCTCCACTTT.

V usage is TRBV20-1 and J usage is TRBJ1-4; D unclear. This CDR3 has 16 amino acids. Germline assignment: CDR1 DFQATT and CDR2 SNEGSKA (reference sequence). Trimming cost V 3 bases and J 0 bases, with 14 bases left between them. The CDR3 reads CSASGVGGATNEKLFF. The CDR3 region has the DNA TGCAGTGCTAGTGGAGTGGGAGGTGCAACTAATGAAAAACTGTTTTTT.

V gene TRBV9 combines with J gene TRBJ1-2; D possibly corresponds to TRBD1 (6 bases). This CDR3 region has 16 residues. Germline assignment: CDR1 SGDLS and CDR2 YYNGEE. V lost 3 bases, J lost 4 bases, and 19 bases lay in between. The CDR3: CASSASDRPYPYGYTF. For the CDR3, the DNA is TGTGCCAGCAGCGCCTCTGACAGGCCCTATCCCTATGGCTACACCTTC.

V and J are TRBV5-1 and TRBJ2-5; perhaps TRBD1 as D (7 bases). CDR3 length: 14 residues. Germline-derived CDR1 and CDR2 are SGHRS and YFSETQ. The ends were cut back, 4 bases at V and 5 bases at J, with 15 bases in the middle. CDR3 amino acids: CASSAGLRGETQYF. The DNA of the CDR3 is TGCGCCAGCAGCGCGGGACTCAGGGGGGAGACCCAGTACTTC.

The CDR3 sequence: CASGLGQFNTEAFF. CDR3 nucleotides: TGTGCCAGCGGCCTGGGACAGTTTAACACTGAAGCTTTCTTT. The chain recombines TRBV6-6 with TRBJ1-1, with TRBD1 identical over 7 bases. This CDR3 is built from 14 residues. Germline CDR1 reads MNHNY; CDR2 reads SVGAGI (reference sequence). With 8 bases clipped from V and 2 bases from J, the junction kept 8 bases outside the gene matches.

This clone was detected a few times. J is TRBJ2-7 and V is TRBV28; no clear D. Per the germline V gene, CDR1 is MDHEN and CDR2 is SYDVKM. Trimming removed 2 bases at V and 6 bases at J, with 8 bases between. CDR3 length: 12 residues. The CDR3 loop reads CASSLLEVEQYF. The CDR3 DNA is TGTGCCAGCAGTTTACTAGAGGTCGAGCAGTACTTC.

The chain uses TRBV27 and TRBJ1-4; 11 positions match TRBD1. This CDR3 contains 18 residues. The germline V gene has CDR1 MNHEY and CDR2 SMNVEV (reference sequence). J was trimmed by 7 bases and V by 5 bases; bases with no gene match: 15. CDR3 in DNA: TGTGCCAGCAGTCCGTCCGGGACAGGGGGGATGCGTGGTGAAAAACTGTTTTTT. Its protein is CASSPSGTGGMRGEKLFF.

This chain connects TRBV6-5 to TRBJ2-7; D unresolved. The CDR3 is 16 amino acids. V dropped 2 bases and J dropped 8 bases, with 22 bases sitting between them. Germline V lookup: CDR1 MNHEY, CDR2 SVGAGI. Here the CDR3 DNA reads TGTGCCAGCAGTTACCCGCGTGGTCAAGAGAACGATAAGCAGTACTTC. It is translated as CASSYPRGQENDKQYF.

The chain couples TRBV7-9 to TRBJ2-2; TRBD2 agrees at 7 bases. The germline V gene encodes CDR1 SEHNR and CDR2 FQNEAQ (reference sequence). CDR3 length: 13 amino acids. J lost 6 bases, V lost 10 bases, and 8 bases had no gene match. The CDR3 here is CAKSGGLSGELFF. For the CDR3, the DNA is TGTGCCAAGTCGGGGGGATTATCCGGGGAGCTGTTTTTT. The full variable domain, completed using reference TRBV7-9 and TRBJ2-2, is DTGVSQNPRHKITKRGQNVTFRCDPISEHNRLYWYRQTLGQGPEFLTYFQNEAQLEKSRLLSDRFSAERPKGSFSTLEIQRTEQGDSAMYLCAKSGGLSGELFFGEGSRLTVL.

The CDR3, as DNA: TGTGCCAGCAGCCCGGGGACAGGGGCCTCGTACTCTGGGGCCAACGTCCTGACTTTC. Protein: CASSPGTGASYSGANVLTF. V is TRBV11-2 and J is TRBJ2-6; 10 nucleotides line up with TRBD1. The CDR3 totals 19 residues. The V gene's germline CDR1 is SGHAT and CDR2 FQNNGV. The V gene end was trimmed by 5 bases and the J gene end by 0 bases; junction bases not matched to a gene: 10.

The chain uses TRBV4-2 and TRBJ2-7; D gene ambiguous. Germline V gene data show CDR1 as LGHNA and CDR2 as YNFKEQ. Trimming removed 0 bases from V and 1 base from J, with 10 bases in between. CDR3 length equals 15 residues. The CDR3 DNA reads TGTGCCAGCAGCCAAGATCAGGCAGCATCCTACGAGCAGTACTTC. The encoded protein is CASSQDQAASYEQYF.

This rearrangement joins TRBV6-6 to TRBJ2-7, with TRBD2 matching over 12 bases. V dropped 5 bases and J dropped 5; count of bases not matched to a gene: 7. In germline, CDR1 is MNHNY, CDR2 SVGAGI (reference sequence). The length of the CDR3 is 15 residues. CDR3 sequence reads: CASSATSGRPHEQYF. As DNA, the CDR3 is TGTGCCAGCAGTGCGACTAGCGGGAGACCCCACGAGCAGTACTTC.

This chain uses TRBV7-9 with TRBJ1-1; the match to TRBD1 covers 7 bases. The CDR3 length is 13 residues. The J segment lost 3 bases and the V segment lost 5 bases, leaving 3 bases of the junction unmatched. CDR1 SEHNR and CDR2 FQNEAQ come from the germline V gene (reference sequence). CDR3 in amino acids: CASSARGDTEAFF. CDR3 in DNA: TGTGCCAGCAGCGCCAGGGGGGACACTGAAGCTTTCTTT.

This chain joins TRBV5-1 and TRBJ2-1, with D perhaps TRBD2 (6 bases). CDR1 and CDR2 from the germline V gene are SGHRS and YFSETQ. The CDR3 sequence is 15 residues long. The V gene lost 0 bases and the J gene lost 4 bases, with 11 bases spanning the gap. The CDR3 sequence is CASSLVRAGYNEQFF. As DNA, the CDR3 is TGCGCCAGCAGCTTGGTGAGGGCGGGATACAATGAGCAGTTCTTC.

A few counts support this clone. V usage is TRBV7-2 and J usage is TRBJ1-2; D perhaps matches TRBD1 (5 bases). CDR1 and CDR2 from the germline V gene are SGHTA and FQGNSA. Trimming took 5 bases from V and 4 from J, leaving 17 bases between them. This CDR3 spans 15 amino acids. In DNA, the CDR3 is TGTGCCAGCAGCCCCGGGGGTCTAAGGACCTATGGCTACACCTTC. Its translation is CASSPGGLRTYGYTF.

The chain employs TRBV6-1 and TRBJ1-1; D not resolved. The germline V gene has CDR1 MNHNS and CDR2 SASEGT. V lost 0 bases and J lost 3, with 8 bases in between. CDR3 size: 14 residues. CDR3: CASSEAPGDTEAFF. CDR3 in DNA: TGTGCCAGCAGTGAAGCGCCGGGAGACACTGAAGCTTTCTTT.

This chain joins TRBV5-1 and TRBJ2-2, with TRBD2 matching 8 bases. Per germline, CDR1 SGHRS and CDR2 YFSETQ. The CDR3 length is 17 residues. Germline trimming cut 3 bases from V and 1 base from J; bases unmatched to any gene: 8. This chain's CDR3 is CASSSGGSGVNTGELFF. The CDR3 DNA reads TGCGCCAGCAGCTCTGGTGGTAGCGGGGTGAACACCGGGGAGCTGTTTTTT.